These 6 T cell receptor beta chains were all obtained from the same sample, sequenced in a study of T cell repertoires in cytomegalovirus infection. These receptors are not linked to any known antigen. TCRdb reanalysed the reads using MiXCR and keeps one entry per CDR3 protein. The sample shows around 750,000 distinct CDR3 sequences, about 31% of them seen only once. Specimen: cultured CD8+ T cells from PBMCs, collected from culture after CMV antigen stimulation. These receptors all come from a human donor in good health (CMV status not recorded). Some clones in this sample may be carry-over from other donors' samples.

This clonotype was picked up a small number of times. The chain combines TRBV7-2 with TRBJ2-1; tentatively, D is TRBD2 (7 bases). Germline CDR1 and CDR2: SGHTA and FQGNSA. The CDR3 length is 15 residues. V lost 1 base and J lost 4, with 11 bases in between. The CDR3 is CASSLEAGAYNEQFF. The CDR3, as DNA: TGTGCCAGCAGCTTAGAGGCGGGGGCTTACAATGAGCAGTTCTTC.

This clonotype appeared a few times. J is TRBJ2-3 and V is TRBV10-3; D not certain. V was cut by 8 bases and J by 4 bases, with 10 bases left in between. CDR1 and CDR2 (germline): ENHRY, SYGVKD. The CDR3 has 12 amino acids. CDR3 coding DNA: TGTGCCATCCTAGAGAAGCCAGATACGCAGTATTTT. The encoded protein is CAILEKPDTQYF.

The chain combines TRBV28 with TRBJ2-1, with D unclear. V was trimmed by 3 bases and J by 5 bases, leaving 8 bases between them. The CDR3 is 13 amino acids. Per the germline V gene, CDR1 is MDHEN and CDR2 is SYDVKM. The CDR3 DNA sequence: TGTGCCAGCAGTTTCGGTGGACACAATGAGCAGTTCTTC. It translates to CASSFGGHNEQFF. The whole variable domain, remainder taken from reference TRBV28 and TRBJ2-1, is DVKVTQSSRYLVKRTGEKVFLECVQDMDHENMFWYRQDPGLGLRLIYFSYDVKMKEKGDIPEGYSVSREKKERFSLILESASTNQTSMYLCASSFGGHNEQFFGPGTRLTVL.

The chain is built from TRBV9 and TRBJ1-1, with 7 bases lining up with TRBD1. Germline values: CDR1 SGDLS, CDR2 YYNGEE. After removal of 4 bases from V and 6 bases from J, the junction contained 9 bases not matched to a gene. This CDR3 spans 14 amino acids. DNA of the CDR3: TGTGCCAGCAGCCCGGGGACAGCGATCTCTGAAGCTTTCTTT. Translated: CASSPGTAISEAFF.

V is TRBV4-3 and J is TRBJ2-3; D uncertain. CDR3 length: 16 residues. Germline lookup yields CDR1 LGHNA and CDR2 YSLEER. Trimming took off 1 base at V and 1 base at J, with 12 bases between the two ends. CDR3 sequence: CASSQGVGFGTDTQYF. The CDR3 nucleotides read TGCGCCAGCAGCCAAGGCGTAGGGTTCGGCACAGATACGCAGTATTTT.

The chain is built from TRBV6-5 and TRBJ2-7; D assignment may be TRBD1 or TRBD2 (5 bases each). The CDR3 runs 14 residues. V was shortened by 5 bases and J by 3 bases, with 14 bases between the two germline ends. Germline CDR1 and CDR2: MNHEY and SVGAGI. As DNA, the CDR3 is TGTGCCAGCAGTGAGTTGGGGACCTTCTACGAGCAGTACGTC. Translation gives CASSELGTFYEQYV.